This note documents a single TCR beta chain sequence. This specimen belongs to a study of blood T cell repertoires in COVID-19. Whole-study context: The origin of the acute and convalescent COVID-19 samples was the United States, Italy and Spain. In each case, the material was cDNA or gDNA derived from T cells, B-cell-depleted T cells, or PBMCs.

In the original processing: Quantification of nucleated cells was approximated via reference gene primer amplification. TCRdb's copy holds only in-frame clones and misses some; the assay was immunoSEQ multiplex PCR. The V and J calls and the clone size are those of that table, but D and trimming were determined from the DNA. The table shows around 240,000 clones, with about 90% occurring only once. Trimming removed 6 bases at V and 3 bases at J, with 9 bases between. Germline-derived CDR1 and CDR2 are SGHKS and YYEKEE (reference sequence). The CDR3 has 12 residues. This rearrangement joins TRBV5-5 to TRBJ1-2; D is unresolved. The clonotype originates from a woman younger than 45 who had recovered from COVID-19. Sequenced input: peripheral blood. The CDR3 region is CASIGDHYGYTF. The CDR3 bases are TGTGCCAGCATCGGGGATCACTATGGCTACACCTTC.